The source of this TCR beta chain is a study of CD8 T cells in ankylosing spondylitis. Overall study results and limits: Characteristic of ankylosing spondylitis blood, it appeared, was a TCR beta motif comprising about eight highly homologous variants. Earlier literature documents some of the motif variants in reactive arthritis synovial fluid and blood. With a CD8+ phenotype, disease-linked clones were relatively rare in peripheral blood.

Losses at the gene ends were 4 bases for V and 0 bases for J; bases not matched to a gene: 2. The germline gives CDR1 SGDLS, CDR2 YYNGEE. CDR3 length equals 14 residues. For TCR beta, libraries came from quantitative 5'-RACE with molecular barcodes. TCRdb re-called the 5' RACE reads with MiXCR, one entry per CDR3 protein. The sample consists of a few hundred thousand distinct CDR3 sequences, about 9.9% of them appearing once. Many counts were recorded for this clonotype. The antigen is undetermined. The chain uses TRBV9 and TRBJ1-2, with 8 bases identical to TRBD1. Material for sequencing was blood, either unsorted or a sorted T cell fraction (not recorded which). This TCR was recovered from a female donor with ankylosing spondylitis or in good health (not recorded which). CDR3: CASSPGQANYGYTF. The CDR3 bases are TGTGCCAGCAGCCCGGGACAGGCTAACTATGGCTACACCTTC.